These 22 T cell receptor beta chains were sequenced from one sample in a study of CXCR3-negative and CXCR3-positive naive CD8 T cells. The study, taken as a whole, reports: TRB CDR3s were more hydrophobic in CXCR3-positive than in CXCR3-negative naive cells.

The method, 5' RACE with UMI labels, was used to prepare the TRB cDNA libraries. TCRdb reprocessed the 5' RACE reads, with one entry per CDR3 protein and no DNA. The sample totals around 140,000 distinct CDR3 sequences. Their recognized antigens are unknown. Material for sequencing was naive CXCR3+ CD8+ T cells from blood. This sample's subset: CD45RO-CCR7+CD27+CD95- naive CD8+ T cells expressing CXCR3 (TNR3+). The receptor source for this set is a human donor in good health. Some clones in this sample may be carry-over from other donors' samples.

The chain employs TRBV6-4 and TRBJ2-3; TCRdb names TRBD1, which stays unverified in the absence of DNA. Germline V gene sequence: CDR1 MRHNA, CDR2 SNTAGT. CDR3 length: 15 residues. CDR3: CASSDSGEITDTQYF.

The rearrangement links TRBV4-1 to TRBJ2-1; lacking DNA, the TRBD2 call made by TCRdb goes unchecked. CDR3 length equals 15 residues. Germline V CDR1 and CDR2: MGHRA, YSYEKL. CDR3 loop: CASSQGTSGGNEQFF.

The CDR3 protein is CASSLTEGSIGPLHF. The chain employs TRBV7-2 and TRBJ1-6. The CDR3 contains 15 residues. The V gene's germline CDR1 is SGHTA and CDR2 FQGNSA.

J is TRBJ1-1 and V is TRBV19. The CDR3 contains 14 residues. Germline CDR1 and CDR2: LNHDA and SQIVND (reference sequence). This chain's CDR3 is CASTRSVEDTEAFF.

The chain links TRBV7-3 to TRBJ1-2; TCRdb's D gene call, TRBD1, goes unchecked for lack of DNA. This CDR3 is built from 15 residues. Germline CDR1 is SGHTA and CDR2 is FQGTGA. CDR3 protein: CASSYYGGGSYGYTF.

The V call is TRBV10-3, the J call TRBJ2-1; TCRdb calls TRBD2, which cannot be checked without DNA. The CDR3 spans 15 residues. In germline, CDR1 is ENHRY, CDR2 SYGVKD. The CDR3 loop is CAISLPSPRDNEQFF.

The J gene is TRBJ2-7, the V gene TRBV12-3 or TRBV12-4; the D gene TCRdb calls, TRBD1, cannot be checked with no DNA. The CDR3 is 14 residues long. The CDR3 here is CASSWGTEIGEQYF.

The chain recombines TRBV6-2 or TRBV6-3 with TRBJ2-7; TCRdb outputs TRBD1, but without DNA this stays unchecked. The CDR3 runs 15 residues. Per germline, CDR1 MNHEY and CDR2 SVGEGT. The chain's CDR3 is CASSWRQGSSYEQYF.

The V and J genes are TRBV27 and TRBJ2-7; TCRdb's assignment of TRBD1 cannot be checked, as there is no DNA. The CDR3 has 15 amino acids. CDR1 is MNHEY, CDR2 SMNVEV, per germline (reference sequence). CDR3 sequence reads: CASSFSGTGVVEQYF.

The J gene is TRBJ2-3, the V gene TRBV11-2; the TCRdb call, TRBD2, lacks DNA for checking. The CDR3 totals 15 residues. CDR1 is SGHAT, CDR2 FQNNGV, per germline. The CDR3 spells CASSFSGASTDTQYF. Full variable domain (missing parts from reference TRBV11-2 and TRBJ2-3): EAGVAQSPRYKIIEKRQSVAFWCNPISGHATLYWYQQILGQGPKLLIQFQNNGVVDDSQLPKDRFSAERLKGVDSTLKIQPAKLEDSAVYLCASSFSGASTDTQYFGPGTRLTVL.

The V and J genes are TRBV15 and TRBJ1-5. CDR1 is LNHNV and CDR2 is YYDKDF in the germline V gene (reference sequence). The CDR3 consists of 13 residues. CDR3 amino acids: CATSIGFNQPQHF.

The chain joins TRBV20-1 to TRBJ2-1; TCRdb names TRBD2, which stays unverified in the absence of DNA. The CDR3 consists of 18 residues. Germline V gives CDR1 DFQATT, CDR2 SNEGSKA (reference sequence). CDR3 amino acids: CSARDLGLAGNSYNEQFF.

The rearrangement uses TRBV4-1 and TRBJ2-1; no DNA is available, so the TRBD2 call from TCRdb remains unchecked. Germline V CDR1 and CDR2: MGHRA, YSYEKL. CDR3 length: 17 residues. CDR3: CASSLSTAGGPINEQFF.

The genes are TRBV12-3 or TRBV12-4 and TRBJ2-3; TCRdb proposes TRBD1, but this gene call is untestable without DNA. The CDR3 has 16 residues. The CDR3 spells CASSLPPGATTDTQYF.

The CDR3 here is CASSRQAIYTEAFF. This chain joins TRBV13 and TRBJ1-1; the D call of TRBD1 rests on TCRdb alone, since no DNA is present to check it. CDR1 and CDR2 from the germline V gene are PRHDT and FYEKMQ (reference sequence). This CDR3 has 14 amino acids. The full variable domain, rest sourced from reference TRBV13 and TRBJ1-1, is AAGVIQSPRHLIKEKRETATLKCYPIPRHDTVYWYQQGPGQDPQFLISFYEKMQSDKGSIPDRFSAQQFSDYHSELNMSSLELGDSALYFCASSRQAIYTEAFFGQGTRLTVV.

The V gene is TRBV19, the J gene TRBJ1-5; TCRdb gives TRBD1 as the D gene, but with no DNA this cannot be confirmed. Looked up from germline, CDR1 is LNHDA and CDR2 is SQIVND (reference sequence). CDR3 length: 13 residues. The CDR3 protein is CATVPGLNQPQHF.

The chain is built from TRBV4-1 and TRBJ2-7; TCRdb's D call, TRBD2, is unchecked because there is no DNA. The germline CDR1 and CDR2 sequences are MGHRA and YSYEKL. CDR3 length: 19 amino acids. The chain's CDR3 is CASSQGPLAGGGLTYEQYF.

The V gene is TRBV21-1, the J gene TRBJ2-2; TCRdb's assignment of TRBD2 cannot be checked, as there is no DNA. TRBV21-1 is termed a pseudogene. The CDR3 loop spans 17 amino acids. The CDR3 is CASSKIRASGKTGELFF.

V usage is TRBV12-3 or TRBV12-4 and J usage is TRBJ2-3. This CDR3 region has 14 residues. CDR3 in amino acids: CASSLSADTDTQYF.

The chain uses TRBV15 and TRBJ1-2. Germline assignment: CDR1 LNHNV and CDR2 YYDKDF (reference sequence). The CDR3 loop spans 17 amino acids. The CDR3 reads CATSRLTRLDTLYGYTF.

The chain employs TRBV29-1 and TRBJ2-2; TCRdb's D call, TRBD2, is unchecked because there is no DNA. The CDR3 sequence is 13 residues long. Germline CDR1 is SQVTM and CDR2 is ANQGSEA. This CDR3 is CSTRTSGNGELFF.

The rearrangement joins TRBV7-9 to TRBJ2-7; the TCRdb D gene call, TRBD1, has no DNA to confirm it. The CDR3 is 14 amino acids. Looked up from germline, CDR1 is SEHNR and CDR2 is FQNEAQ (reference sequence). The CDR3: CASSPRTGGYEQYF.